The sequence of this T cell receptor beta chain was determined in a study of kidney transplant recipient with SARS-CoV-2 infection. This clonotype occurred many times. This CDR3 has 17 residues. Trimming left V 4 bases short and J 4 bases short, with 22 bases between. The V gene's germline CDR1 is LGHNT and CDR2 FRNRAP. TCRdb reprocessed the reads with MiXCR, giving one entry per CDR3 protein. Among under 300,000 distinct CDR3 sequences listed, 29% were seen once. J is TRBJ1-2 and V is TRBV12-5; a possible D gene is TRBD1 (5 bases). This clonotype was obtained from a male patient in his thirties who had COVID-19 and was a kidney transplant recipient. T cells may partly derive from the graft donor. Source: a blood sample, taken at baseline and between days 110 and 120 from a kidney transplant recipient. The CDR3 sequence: CASGSTYLQGKTYGYTF. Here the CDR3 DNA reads TGTGCTAGTGGTTCTACCTATTTGCAGGGAAAGACCTATGGCTACACCTTC.